This TCR beta chain was identified in a study of beta chain features in type 1 diabetes. Study-wide context: On cell yields, gender and age, patients and healthy donors were similar. The study examined some 110,000,000 sorted cells across all samples. Study-wide results and limits: Moderately but significantly shorter TCRB CDR3s were found in Type 1 diabetes patients in all four CD4+ subsets.

This clone was observed a handful of times. Its antigen is unknown. Sequenced material consisted of expressed TCRB transcripts (all of the isolated RNA was reverse transcribed). There were about 3.6 million reads on average in the naive, central memory and regulatory T cell samples. Method: immunoSEQ multiplex PCR; TCRdb's copy keeps in-frame clones and lacks some. The profile shows over 200,000 clones, about a tenth of them singletons. The CDR3 sequence is 14 residues long. V lost 4 bases to trimming and J lost 7 bases; unmatched junction nucleotides: 9. Germline V gene lookup returns CDR1 SGHTA and CDR2 FQGNSA. CD45RO/CCR7/CD25/CD127/CD95/CD27 separated CD4+ naive, central memory, regulatory and stem cell-like memory cells by sorting.

The sequence was obtained from a man aged 25-45 years with type 1 diabetes. The genes are TRBV7-2 and TRBJ2-7, with 8 bases aligning to TRBD2. Sequenced material: naive CD4+ T cells from blood. CDR3 nucleotides: TGTGCCAGCAGCTCCCCCGGGGGGGGGCTGGAGCAGTACTTC. Its protein is CASSSPGGGLEQYF.